A single sample is the source of the 6 T cell receptor beta chains below, sequenced in a study of human T cells and chemical hapten exposure (dated by TCRdb to the early 2020s). The method was RACE. The instrument was a NextSeq 500. TCRdb trimmed public reads at Q25 via fastp, called clones via MiXCR and kept in-frame beta chains. Rows with one shared CDR3 protein collapse into an entry with the most common genes and DNA. The sample includes tens of thousands of distinct CDR3 sequences, with approximately 11% observed a single time. The ten top clones hold roughly 5.2% of the sample. The time point label of this sample denotes: pre-sensitization, week 0. The sample's treatment or condition label, in plain terms: therapeutic diphenylcyclopropenone sensitization with weekly scalp DPC. Here the sequenced sample was whole blood, taken in connection with sensitization to the hapten diphenylcyclopropenone (DPC). These receptors were obtained from a woman between 45 and 65 years old with alopecia areata. Some clones in this sample may be carry-over from other donors' samples.

This clonotype was seen repeatedly, ten times or more. V gene TRBV28 combines with J gene TRBJ1-4; 7 nucleotides align to TRBD1. The CDR3 contains 15 residues. Per the germline V gene, CDR1 is MDHEN and CDR2 is SYDVKM. V dropped 5 bases and J dropped 8; count of bases not matched to a gene: 11. The CDR3 coding sequence is TGTGCCAGCAGTCCCCCGGGACAGAGGGGGGAAAAACTGTTTTTT. It codes for CASSPPGQRGEKLFF.

The chain recombines TRBV4-2 with TRBJ1-4; 7 bases map to TRBD1. The CDR3 has 16 amino acids. Germline-derived CDR1 and CDR2 are LGHNA and YNFKEQ. After removal of 4 bases from V and 7 bases from J, the junction contained 12 bases not matched to a gene. This chain's CDR3 is CASSRNPTGRSEKLFF. The CDR3 region has the DNA TGTGCCAGCAGCCGAAACCCGACAGGGCGGAGTGAAAAACTGTTTTTT.

Only a few counts were recorded for this clonotype. The V gene is TRBV3-1, the J gene TRBJ2-1; D is perhaps TRBD2 (6 bases). V was clipped by 1 base and J by 8 bases, with 6 bases between them. CDR1 is LGHDT, CDR2 YNNKEL, per germline (reference sequence). The CDR3 covers 12 residues. CDR3 amino acids: CASSQGGDEQFF. The DNA of the CDR3 is TGTGCCAGCAGCCAAGGGGGGGATGAGCAGTTCTTC.

In this sample, this clonotype turned up many times. The gene calls are TRBV11-2 and TRBJ2-1; 9 bases line up with TRBD1. J lost 4 bases, V lost 4 bases, and 8 bases had no gene match. The germline V gene encodes CDR1 SGHAT and CDR2 FQNNGV. This CDR3 has 16 residues. Here the CDR3 DNA reads TGTGCCAGCAGCTCCCAGGGACAGGGACTTTACAATGAGCAGTTCTTC. It is translated as CASSSQGQGLYNEQFF.

This clonotype was counted at least ten times. The chain uses TRBV4-2 and TRBJ1-2; TRBD1 matches 8 bases. The CDR3 has 18 residues. Trimming took 4 bases from V and 4 from J; bases not matched to a gene: 17. The germline V gene has CDR1 LGHNA and CDR2 YNFKEQ. The CDR3, as DNA: TGTGCCAGCAGCCCCAGATCGGACAGGGTAGGAAAAGTCTATGGCTACACCTTC. Translated: CASSPRSDRVGKVYGYTF.

The table lists this clonotype with a few counts. This chain joins TRBV18 and TRBJ2-6, with 7 nucleotides matching TRBD1. J was trimmed by 0 bases and V by 1 base; bases with no gene match: 9. Germline V CDR1 and CDR2: KGHSH, LQKENI. The CDR3 sequence is 19 residues long. The CDR3 region has the DNA TGTGCCAGCTCACCACTTCTGGGACAGAGCCTCTCTGGGGCCAACGTCCTGACTTTC. This codes for CASSPLLGQSLSGANVLTF. Supplemented by reference TRBV18 and TRBJ2-6, the full variable domain reads NAGVMQNPRHLVRRRGQEARLRCSPMKGHSHVYWYRQLPEEGLKFMVYLQKENIIDESGMPKERFSAEFPKEGPSILRIQQVVRGDSAAYFCASSPLLGQSLSGANVLTFGAGSRLTVL.